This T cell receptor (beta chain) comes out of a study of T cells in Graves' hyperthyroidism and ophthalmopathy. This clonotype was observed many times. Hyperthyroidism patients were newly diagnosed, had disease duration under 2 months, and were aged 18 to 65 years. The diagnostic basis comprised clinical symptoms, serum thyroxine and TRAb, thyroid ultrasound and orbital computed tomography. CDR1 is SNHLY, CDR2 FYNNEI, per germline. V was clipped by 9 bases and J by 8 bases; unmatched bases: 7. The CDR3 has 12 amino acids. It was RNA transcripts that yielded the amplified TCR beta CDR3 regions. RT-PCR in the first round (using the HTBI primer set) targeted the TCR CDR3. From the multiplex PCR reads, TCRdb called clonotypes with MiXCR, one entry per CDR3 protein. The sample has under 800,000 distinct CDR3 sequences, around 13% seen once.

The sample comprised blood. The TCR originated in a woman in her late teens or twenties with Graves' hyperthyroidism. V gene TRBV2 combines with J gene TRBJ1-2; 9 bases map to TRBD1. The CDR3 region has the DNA TGTGCCAGGGGGGACAGGGCAGTCGGCTACACCTTC. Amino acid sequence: CARGDRAVGYTF.